This TCR beta chain was recorded in a study of PD-1 blockade in mismatch repair-deficient tumors. For this clone: Its antigen is unknown.

The CDR3 is 15 residues long. With 0 bases clipped from V and 5 bases from J, the junction kept 3 bases outside the gene matches. Germline V gene data show CDR1 as SGHAT and CDR2 as FQDESV (reference sequence). This table comes from immunoSEQ multiplex PCR, and its TCRdb copy is limited to in-frame clones, with some not included. There are about 51,000 clones in the sample; approximately 80% occur only once, and 2.5% to 4% lies in the top ten. Overall study results and limits: After pembrolizumab, tumor-resident clones rose rapidly, then generally contracted before radiologic responses.

The sample consisted of peripheral blood, taken 4 weeks after starting pembrolizumab. The origin of this receptor is an adult with mismatch repair-deficient cancer. The J gene is TRBJ2-5, the V gene TRBV11-1; 10 bases are a match to TRBD2. CDR3 amino acids: CASSLAIAGGETQYF. The CDR3 coding sequence is TGTGCCAGCAGCTTAGCTATAGCGGGAGGTGAGACCCAGTACTTC.